Shown below are 13 T cell receptor beta chains from a single sample sequenced in a study of Tregs in tolerant kidney transplant recipients. Related graft donors supplied nonmyeloablative bone marrow transplants, and mixed chimerism was transient. Repertoires were generated with immunoSEQ multiplex PCR, while TCRdb's copy carries only in-frame clones and drops some. Recorded for this sample: about 31,000 clones. Sequenced material: CD4+ T cells from blood (PBMCs), taken 24 months after the transplant. These receptors were taken from a human patient who received a combined kidney and bone marrow transplant. Some T cells may be transferred from the graft donor.

Turning to this clone: The sequenced fragment ends 3 residues before the CDR3 boundary, so the rest is inferred from the germline J gene. The rearrangement uses TRBV10-1 and TRBJ2-3; D remains ambiguous. The ends were cut back, 2 bases at V and 0 bases at J, with 9 bases in the middle. The CDR3 loop spans 15 amino acids. Germline V gene data show CDR1 as WNHNN and CDR2 as SYGVQD (reference sequence). The CDR3 bases that were read are TGCGCCAGCAGTGAGGGCAGGCCTAGCACAGATACG. Protein sequence: CASSEGRPSTDT. The entire CDR3 is CASSEGRPSTDTQYF.

With respect to this clone: The read terminates 3 residues ahead of where the CDR3 ends, so the germline J gene completes it. This chain joins TRBV5-8 and TRBJ1-1; TRBD1 is a possible D gene (6 bases). Deletions cut 3 bases from V and 0 bases from J, with 12 bases between. CDR1 SGHTS and CDR2 YDEGEE come from the germline V gene. This CDR3 region has 15 residues. CDR3 DNA (partial): TGTGCCAGCAGCTCCGACAGGACACTGAACACTGAA. Its protein is CASSSDRTLNTE. The entire CDR3 reads CASSSDRTLNTEAFF.

About this clone: The CDR3 is cut off 3 residues early in the read; its end comes from the germline J gene. The chain couples TRBV14 to TRBJ1-6, with 7 bases identical to TRBD1. The V gene end was trimmed by 4 bases and the J gene end by 7 bases; junction bases not matched to a gene: 10. This CDR3 comprises 16 residues. Germline-derived CDR1 and CDR2 are SGHDN and FVKESK. The CDR3 is CASSRLEGAGNSPLHF. CDR3 DNA, as far as it was read: TGTGCCAGCAGCCGCTTGGAGGGGGCGGGAAATTCACCC.

The sequenced CDR3 bases are TGCAGTGCTAGAGAAGGCGGGAGGGCTAGTGAG. This sequence encodes CSAREGGRASE. The complete CDR3 sequence is CSAREGGRASEQFF. The chain employs TRBV20-1 and TRBJ2-1, with 9 bases identical to TRBD2. From the germline J gene comes the end of the CDR3, since the read stops 3 residues before it. The CDR3 length is 14 residues. V was pared by 0 bases and J by 9 bases, with 6 bases of the junction left unmatched. Germline V gene sequence: CDR1 DFQATT, CDR2 SNEGSKA (reference sequence).

As to this clone: The sequence runs out 3 residues before the end of the CDR3; the remainder is reconstructed from the germline J gene. This chain uses TRBV6-2 or TRBV6-3 with TRBJ2-7; unclear D gene. V shed 2 bases and J shed 3 bases, with 11 bases lying between them. There are 14 residues in the CDR3. The germline V gene encodes CDR1 MNHEY and CDR2 SVGEGT. CDR3 DNA, as far as it was read: TGTGCCAGCAGTTACGAAACAGTTGGCTACGAG. Its translation: CASSYETVGYE. The CDR3 reads in full as CASSYETVGYEQYF.

This clone is labeled medium-sized (0.01 to 0.1%) based on frequency. With the read ending 3 residues before the CDR3 end, the germline J gene is used to fill in that end. This chain uses TRBV5-1 with TRBJ1-1, with a tentative D call TRBD1 (6 bases). Germline V gene lookup returns CDR1 SGHRS and CDR2 YFSETQ. The CDR3 sequence is 14 residues long. V lost 3 bases to trimming and J lost 4 bases, with 13 bases between them. CDR3 amino acids: CASSSDRPSTEAFF. CDR3 DNA, as far as it was read: TGCGCCAGCAGCTCCGACAGGCCTAGCACTGAA.

Concerning this clone itself: The CDR3 extends 3 residues past the end of the read, so its final part is completed from the germline J gene. The chain employs TRBV20-1 and TRBJ1-2; D is uncertain. Germline CDR1 DFQATT, CDR2 SNEGSKA (reference sequence). The CDR3 length is 14 residues. V lost 3 bases and J 4 bases, leaving 15 bases between the germline ends. The CDR3 reads CSASNPLASYGYTF. The sequenced CDR3 bases are TGCAGTGCTAGCAACCCTTTAGCCTCCTATGGC.

Worth noting for this clone: The CDR3 end falls 3 residues outside the read, so it is completed with the germline J gene. The gene calls are TRBV20-1 and TRBJ2-1; tentatively, D is TRBD2 (6 bases). Germline V gene sequence: CDR1 DFQATT, CDR2 SNEGSKA (reference sequence). This CDR3 is 13 amino acids long. Between the trimmed V and J ends, which lost 3 bases and 7 bases, there was a span of 13 bases. The CDR3 reads CSARRDWVNEQFF. The CDR3 bases that were read are TGCAGTGCTAGGCGGGACTGGGTTAATGAG.

A remark on this clone: The read finishes 3 residues shy of the CDR3 end, and the germline J gene is used to complete it. The genes are TRBV5-4 and TRBJ2-2; perhaps TRBD1 as D (6 bases). CDR1 is SGHNT, CDR2 YYREEE, per germline (reference sequence). The V and J ends lost 6 bases and 1 base respectively, with 10 bases between them. This CDR3 spans 14 amino acids. The CDR3 bases that were read are TGTGCCAGCAATCTCAGGGGGAACACCGGGGAG. The encoded protein is CASNLRGNTGE. The CDR3, in full, reads CASNLRGNTGELFF.

For this clone: The read falls 3 residues short of the CDR3 end, and the missing part is taken from the germline J gene. The genes are TRBV2 and TRBJ1-2; the match to TRBD1 covers 7 bases. The germline CDR1 and CDR2 sequences are SNHLY and FYNNEI. Germline trimming cut 6 bases from V and 4 bases from J; bases unmatched to any gene: 11. The length of the CDR3 is 15 residues. The CDR3 sequence: CASRPGGGALYGYTF. The sequenced part of the CDR3 DNA is TGTGCCAGCAGACCAGGAGGGGGCGCTCTCTATGGC.

As regards this clone: Coverage ceases 3 residues before the CDR3 finishes, and the germline J gene fills in the end. The chain combines TRBV5-1 with TRBJ1-5; perhaps TRBD1 as D (6 bases). V lost 0 bases and J 6 bases, leaving 13 bases between the germline ends. The CDR3 totals 15 residues. Germline values: CDR1 SGHRS, CDR2 YFSETQ. The CDR3 DNA, read in part, is TGCGCCAGCAGCTTGGTGGGAGGAGGGGGTCAGCCC. Its protein product is CASSLVGGGGQP. The whole CDR3 protein is CASSLVGGGGQPQHF.

Of note for this clone: The CDR3 end is not reached by the read, which stops 3 residues before it; the germline J gene fills it in. The rearrangement links TRBV6-2 or TRBV6-3 to TRBJ2-1; no clear D. The CDR3 extends over 15 amino acids. V lost 4 bases and J lost 4, with 14 bases in between. Per the germline V gene, CDR1 is MNHEY and CDR2 is SVGEGT. The CDR3 bases that were read are TGTGCCAGCAGTTTGACTGAGAGGCGATACAATGAG. Its translation is CASSLTERRYNE. The full CDR3 protein reads CASSLTERRYNEQFF.

About this clone: Read data end 3 residues before the CDR3 end; the end is taken from the germline J gene. This chain joins TRBV20-1 and TRBJ1-1; D might be TRBD1 (6 bases). Germline V gene data show CDR1 as DFQATT and CDR2 as SNEGSKA (reference sequence). V lost 3 bases, J lost 3 bases, and 17 bases lay in between. The CDR3 runs to 15 residues. The CDR3 loop reads CSASTGLRVHTEAFF. The part of the CDR3 DNA that was read is TGCAGTGCTAGTACAGGGTTAAGGGTCCACACTGAA.